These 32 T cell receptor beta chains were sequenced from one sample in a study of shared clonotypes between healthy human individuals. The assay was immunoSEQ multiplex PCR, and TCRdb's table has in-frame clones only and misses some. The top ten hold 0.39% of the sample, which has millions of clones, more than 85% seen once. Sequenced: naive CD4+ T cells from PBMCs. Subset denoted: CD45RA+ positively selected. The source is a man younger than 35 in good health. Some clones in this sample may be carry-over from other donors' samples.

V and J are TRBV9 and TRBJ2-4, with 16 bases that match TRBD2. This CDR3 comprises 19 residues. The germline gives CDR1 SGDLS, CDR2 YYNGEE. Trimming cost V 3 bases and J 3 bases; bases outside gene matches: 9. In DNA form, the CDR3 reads TGTGCCAGCAGCGAGACGGGACTAGCGGGAGGGCCGGGCAAAAACATTCAGTACTTC. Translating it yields CASSETGLAGGPGKNIQYF.

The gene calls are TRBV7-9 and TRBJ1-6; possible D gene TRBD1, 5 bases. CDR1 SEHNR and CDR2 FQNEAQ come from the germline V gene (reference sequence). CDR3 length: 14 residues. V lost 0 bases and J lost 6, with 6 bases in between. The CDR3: CASSLAGVNSPLHF. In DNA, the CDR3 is TGTGCCAGCAGCTTAGCAGGGGTTAATTCACCCCTCCACTTT. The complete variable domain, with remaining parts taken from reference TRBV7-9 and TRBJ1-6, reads DTGVSQNPRHKITKRGQNVTFRCDPISEHNRLYWYRQTLGQGPEFLTYFQNEAQLEKSRLLSDRFSAERPKGSFSTLEIQRTEQGDSAMYLCASSLAGVNSPLHFGNGTRLTVT.

For the CDR3, the DNA is TGTGCCAGCGGGGGACAGCGCTACACTGAAGCTTTCTTT. Its translation is CASGGQRYTEAFF. This sequence joins TRBV2 and TRBJ1-1; TRBD1 matches 7 bases. V was pared by 8 bases and J by 3 bases, with 6 bases of the junction left unmatched. Germline values: CDR1 SNHLY, CDR2 FYNNEI. The CDR3 consists of 13 residues.

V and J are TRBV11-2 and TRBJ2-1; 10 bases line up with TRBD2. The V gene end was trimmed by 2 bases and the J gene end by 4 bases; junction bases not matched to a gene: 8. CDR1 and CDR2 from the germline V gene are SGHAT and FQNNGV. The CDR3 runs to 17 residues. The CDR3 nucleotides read TGTGCCAGCAGCTTACTGCGCACTAGCGGGGTTTACAATGAGCAGTTCTTC. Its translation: CASSLLRTSGVYNEQFF. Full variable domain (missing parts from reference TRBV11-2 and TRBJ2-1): EAGVAQSPRYKIIEKRQSVAFWCNPISGHATLYWYQQILGQGPKLLIQFQNNGVVDDSQLPKDRFSAERLKGVDSTLKIQPAKLEDSAVYLCASSLLRTSGVYNEQFFGPGTRLTVL.

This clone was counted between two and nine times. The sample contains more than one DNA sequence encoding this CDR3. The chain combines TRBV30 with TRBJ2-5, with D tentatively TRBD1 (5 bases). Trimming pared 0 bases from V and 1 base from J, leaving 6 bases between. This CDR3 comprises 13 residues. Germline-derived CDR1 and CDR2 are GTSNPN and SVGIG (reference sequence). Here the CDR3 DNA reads TGTGCCTGGAGTGTACAGGTCCAAGAGACCCAGTACTTC. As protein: CAWSVQVQETQYF.

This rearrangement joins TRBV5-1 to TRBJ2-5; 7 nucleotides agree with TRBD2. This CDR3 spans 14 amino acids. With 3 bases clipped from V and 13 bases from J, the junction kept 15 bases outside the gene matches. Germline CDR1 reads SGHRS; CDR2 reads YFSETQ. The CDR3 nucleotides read TGCGCCAGCAGCTGGCGATCTAGCGGTACGGGGACGTACTTC. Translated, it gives CASSWRSSGTGTYF.

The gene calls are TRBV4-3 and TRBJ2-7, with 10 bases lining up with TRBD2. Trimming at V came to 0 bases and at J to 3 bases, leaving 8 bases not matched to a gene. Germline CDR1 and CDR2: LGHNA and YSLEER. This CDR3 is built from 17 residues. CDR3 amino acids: CASSQDSVLAGNYEQYF. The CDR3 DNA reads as TGCGCCAGCAGCCAAGATTCCGTACTAGCGGGAAACTACGAGCAGTACTTC.

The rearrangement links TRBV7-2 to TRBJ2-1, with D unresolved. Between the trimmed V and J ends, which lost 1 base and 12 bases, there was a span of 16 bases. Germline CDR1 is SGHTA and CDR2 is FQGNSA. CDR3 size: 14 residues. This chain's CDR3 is CASSLEWLGSWQFF. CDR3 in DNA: TGTGCCAGCAGCTTAGAATGGCTCGGATCTTGGCAGTTCTTC.

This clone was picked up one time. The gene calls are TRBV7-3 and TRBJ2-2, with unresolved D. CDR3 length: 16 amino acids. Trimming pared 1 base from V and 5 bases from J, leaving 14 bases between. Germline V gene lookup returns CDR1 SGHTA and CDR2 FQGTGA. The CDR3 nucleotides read TGTGCCAGCAGCTTAAGGCCCCTCGAATGGACCGGGGAGCTGTTTTTT. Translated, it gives CASSLRPLEWTGELFF. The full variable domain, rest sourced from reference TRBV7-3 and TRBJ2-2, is GAGVSQTPSNKVTEKGKYVELRCDPISGHTALYWYRQSLGQGPEFLIYFQGTGAADDSGLPNDRFFAVRPEGSVSTLKIQRTERGDSAVYLCASSLRPLEWTGELFFGEGSRLTVL.

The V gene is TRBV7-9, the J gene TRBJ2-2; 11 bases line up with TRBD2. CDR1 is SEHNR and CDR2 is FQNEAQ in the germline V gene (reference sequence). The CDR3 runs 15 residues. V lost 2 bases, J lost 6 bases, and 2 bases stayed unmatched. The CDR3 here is CASSLLAGGPGELFF. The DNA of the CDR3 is TGTGCCAGCAGCTTACTAGCGGGAGGCCCCGGGGAGCTGTTTTTT.

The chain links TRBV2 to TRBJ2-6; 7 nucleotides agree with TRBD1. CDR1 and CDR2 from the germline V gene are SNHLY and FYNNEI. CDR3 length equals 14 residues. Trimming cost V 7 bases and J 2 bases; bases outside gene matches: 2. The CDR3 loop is CASKGGAGANVLTF. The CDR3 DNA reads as TGTGCCAGCAAAGGGGGCGCTGGGGCCAACGTCCTGACTTTC.

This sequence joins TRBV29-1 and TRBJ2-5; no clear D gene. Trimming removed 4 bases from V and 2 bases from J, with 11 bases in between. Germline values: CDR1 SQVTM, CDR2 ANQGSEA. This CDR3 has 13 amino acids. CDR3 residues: CSVAESPQETQYF. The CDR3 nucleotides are TGCAGCGTTGCAGAGAGTCCGCAAGAGACCCAGTACTTC.

The CDR3 sequence is CASSESHTTTNEKLFF. In DNA, the CDR3 is TGTGCCAGCAGTGAATCCCACACCACAACTAATGAAAAACTGTTTTTT. The chain employs TRBV6-1 and TRBJ1-4, with no clear D. The CDR3 extends over 16 amino acids. Germline V gene lookup returns CDR1 MNHNS and CDR2 SASEGT. Trimming removed 2 bases from V and 0 bases from J, with 10 bases in between.

CDR3 sequence reads: CASSEGVPPYEQYF. CDR3 DNA sequence: TGTGCCAGTAGTGAGGGCGTTCCCCCCTACGAGCAGTACTTC. The V gene is TRBV19, the J gene TRBJ2-7; D is perhaps TRBD2 (5 bases). The CDR3 runs to 14 residues. CDR1 and CDR2 from the germline V gene are LNHDA and SQIVND (reference sequence). V gave up 5 bases and J gave up 2 bases, with 13 bases separating them.

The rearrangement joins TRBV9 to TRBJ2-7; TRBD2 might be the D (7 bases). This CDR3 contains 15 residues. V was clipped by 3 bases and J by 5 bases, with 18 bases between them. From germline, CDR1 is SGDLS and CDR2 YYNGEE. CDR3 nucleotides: TGTGCCAGCAGCGCCGTGGGGGGGCGGGCCAACGAGCAGTACTTC. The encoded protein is CASSAVGGRANEQYF.

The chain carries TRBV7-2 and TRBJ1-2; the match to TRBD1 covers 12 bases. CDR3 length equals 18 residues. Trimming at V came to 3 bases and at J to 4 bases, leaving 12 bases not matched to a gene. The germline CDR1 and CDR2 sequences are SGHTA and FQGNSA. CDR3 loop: CASSFLGTGGLGFYGYTF. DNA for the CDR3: TGTGCCAGCAGCTTTCTCGGGACAGGGGGCTTGGGATTCTATGGCTACACCTTC.

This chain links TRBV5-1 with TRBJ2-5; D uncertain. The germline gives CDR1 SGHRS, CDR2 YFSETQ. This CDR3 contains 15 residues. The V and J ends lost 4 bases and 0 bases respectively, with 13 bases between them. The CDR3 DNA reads TGCGCCAGCAGCCTCCCCGTGGGCAACCAAGAGACCCAGTACTTC. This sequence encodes CASSLPVGNQETQYF.

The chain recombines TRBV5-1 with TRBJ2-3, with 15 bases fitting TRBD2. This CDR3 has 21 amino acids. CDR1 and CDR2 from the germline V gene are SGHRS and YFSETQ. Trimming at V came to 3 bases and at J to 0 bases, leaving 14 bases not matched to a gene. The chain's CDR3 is CASSWDTRTSGRAVSTDTQYF. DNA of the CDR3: TGCGCCAGCAGCTGGGACACTAGGACTAGCGGGAGGGCCGTAAGCACAGATACGCAGTATTTT.

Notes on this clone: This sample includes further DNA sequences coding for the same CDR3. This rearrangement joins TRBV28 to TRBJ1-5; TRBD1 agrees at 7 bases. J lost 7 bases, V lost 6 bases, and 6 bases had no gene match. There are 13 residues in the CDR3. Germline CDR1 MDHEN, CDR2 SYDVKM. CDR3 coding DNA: TGTGCCAGCAGCCCCGACAGGGACCAGCCCCAGCATTTT. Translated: CASSPDRDQPQHF.

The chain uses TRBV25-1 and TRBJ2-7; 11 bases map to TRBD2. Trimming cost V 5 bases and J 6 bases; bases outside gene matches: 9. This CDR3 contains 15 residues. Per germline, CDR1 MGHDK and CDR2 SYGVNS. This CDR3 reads CASSFSGRARGEQYF. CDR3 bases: TGTGCCAGCAGTTTTAGCGGGAGGGCCAGGGGCGAGCAGTACTTC.

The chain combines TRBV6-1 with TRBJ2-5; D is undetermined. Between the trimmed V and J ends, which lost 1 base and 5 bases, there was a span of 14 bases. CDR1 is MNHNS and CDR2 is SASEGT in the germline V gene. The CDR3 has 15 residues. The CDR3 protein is CASSEVGFPGETQYF. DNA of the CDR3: TGTGCCAGCAGTGAAGTCGGCTTCCCCGGGGAGACCCAGTACTTC.

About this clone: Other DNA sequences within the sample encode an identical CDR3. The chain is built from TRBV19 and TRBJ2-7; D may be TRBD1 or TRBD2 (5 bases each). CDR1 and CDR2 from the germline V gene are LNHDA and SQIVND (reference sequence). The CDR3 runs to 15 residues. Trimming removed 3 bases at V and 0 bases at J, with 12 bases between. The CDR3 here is CASSIGGTSSYEQYF. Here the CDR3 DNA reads TGTGCCAGTAGTATTGGTGGGACCAGCTCCTACGAGCAGTACTTC.

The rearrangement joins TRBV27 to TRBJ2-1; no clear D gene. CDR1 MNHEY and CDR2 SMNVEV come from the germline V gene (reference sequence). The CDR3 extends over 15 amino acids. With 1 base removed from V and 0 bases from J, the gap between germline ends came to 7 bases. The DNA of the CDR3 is TGTGCCAGCAGTTTATATACGAGCTCCTACAATGAGCAGTTCTTC. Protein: CASSLYTSSYNEQFF.

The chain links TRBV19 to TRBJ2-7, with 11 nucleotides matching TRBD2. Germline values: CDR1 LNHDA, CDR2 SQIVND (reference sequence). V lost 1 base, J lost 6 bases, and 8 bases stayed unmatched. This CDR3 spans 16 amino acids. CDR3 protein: CASSIGLSSGRIEQYF. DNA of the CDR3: TGTGCCAGTAGTATAGGGTTGTCTAGCGGGAGGATCGAGCAGTACTTC.

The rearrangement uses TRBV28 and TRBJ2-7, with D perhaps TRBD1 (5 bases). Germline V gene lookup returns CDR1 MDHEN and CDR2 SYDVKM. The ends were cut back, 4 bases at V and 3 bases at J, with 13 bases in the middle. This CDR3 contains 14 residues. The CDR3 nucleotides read TGTGCCAGCAGTTCGCCGACAGAGAACTACGAGCAGTACTTC. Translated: CASSSPTENYEQYF.

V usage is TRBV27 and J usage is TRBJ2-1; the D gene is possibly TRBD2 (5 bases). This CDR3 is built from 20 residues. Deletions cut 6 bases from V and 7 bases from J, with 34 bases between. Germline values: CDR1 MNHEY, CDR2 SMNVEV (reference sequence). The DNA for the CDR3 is TGTGCCAGCAGCTCTAGGGTAGCGTTCGTGGCGGCGAGTTCGAGAAATGAGCAGTTCTTC. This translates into CASSSRVAFVAASSRNEQFF.

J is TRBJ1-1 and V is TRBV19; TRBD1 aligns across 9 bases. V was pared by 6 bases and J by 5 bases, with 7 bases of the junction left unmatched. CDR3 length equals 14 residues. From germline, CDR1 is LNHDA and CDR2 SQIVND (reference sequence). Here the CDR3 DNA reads TGTGCCAGTAGGGACAGGGGCGATGGTACTGAAGCTTTCTTT. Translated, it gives CASRDRGDGTEAFF. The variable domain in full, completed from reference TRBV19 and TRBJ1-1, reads DGGITQSPKYLFRKEGQNVTLSCEQNLNHDAMYWYRQDPGQGLRLIYYSQIVNDFQKGDIAEGYSVSREKKESFPLTVTSAQKNPTAFYLCASRDRGDGTEAFFGQGTRLTVV.

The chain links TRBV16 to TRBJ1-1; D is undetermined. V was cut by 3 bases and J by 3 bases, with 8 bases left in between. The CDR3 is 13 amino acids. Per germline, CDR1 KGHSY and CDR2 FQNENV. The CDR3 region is CASSHNADTEAFF. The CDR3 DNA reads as TGTGCCAGCAGCCATAACGCCGACACTGAAGCTTTCTTT.

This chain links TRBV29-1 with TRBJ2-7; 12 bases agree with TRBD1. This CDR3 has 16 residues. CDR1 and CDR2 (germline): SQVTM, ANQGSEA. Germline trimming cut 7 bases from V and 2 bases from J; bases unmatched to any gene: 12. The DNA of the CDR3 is TGCAGCGCCTCCGGGACAGGGGGCGGGGGCGCCTACGAGCAGTACTTC. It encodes CSASGTGGGGAYEQYF.

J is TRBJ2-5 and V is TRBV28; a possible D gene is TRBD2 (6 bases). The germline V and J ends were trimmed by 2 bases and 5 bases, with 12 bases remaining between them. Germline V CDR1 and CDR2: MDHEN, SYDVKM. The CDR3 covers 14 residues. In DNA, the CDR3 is TGTGCCAGCAGTTTAGTGGGGAGGAGGGAGACCCAGTACTTC. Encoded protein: CASSLVGRRETQYF.

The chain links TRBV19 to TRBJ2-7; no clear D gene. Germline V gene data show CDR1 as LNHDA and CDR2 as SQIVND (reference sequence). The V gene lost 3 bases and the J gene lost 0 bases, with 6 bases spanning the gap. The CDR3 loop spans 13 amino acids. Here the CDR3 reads CASSMVASYEQYF. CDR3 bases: TGTGCCAGTAGTATGGTGGCCTCCTACGAGCAGTACTTC.

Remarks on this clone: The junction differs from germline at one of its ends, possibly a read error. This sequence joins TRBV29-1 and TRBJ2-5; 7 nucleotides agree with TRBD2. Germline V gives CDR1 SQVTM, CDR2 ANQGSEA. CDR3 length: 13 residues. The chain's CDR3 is CSVSGGGQGTQYF. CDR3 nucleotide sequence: TGCAGCGTATCGGGAGGCGGGCAAGGGACCCAGTACTTC.